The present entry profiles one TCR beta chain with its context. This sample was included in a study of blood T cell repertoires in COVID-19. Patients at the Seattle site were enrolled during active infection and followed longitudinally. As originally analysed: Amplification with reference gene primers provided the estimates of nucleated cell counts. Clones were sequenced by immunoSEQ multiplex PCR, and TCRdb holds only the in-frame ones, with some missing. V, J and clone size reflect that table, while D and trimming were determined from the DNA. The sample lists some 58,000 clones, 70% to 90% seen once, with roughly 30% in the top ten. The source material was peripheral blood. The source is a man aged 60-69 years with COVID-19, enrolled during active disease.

In DNA form, the CDR3 reads TGTGCCAGCAGCTCCCTAGCGGGGGGTAGCACAGATACGCAGTATTTT. Amino acids: CASSSLAGGSTDTQYF. The rearrangement joins TRBV5-4 to TRBJ2-3; TRBD2 matches at 11 bases. This CDR3 is built from 16 residues. CDR1 is SGHNT, CDR2 YYREEE, per germline (reference sequence). V lost 3 bases and J lost 0; bases outside the gene matches: 3.